These 25 T cell receptor beta chains share one sample of origin, sequenced in a study of blood T cell repertoires in COVID-19. Some clones are missing from TCRdb's copy, which holds only in-frame ones; the method was immunoSEQ multiplex PCR. The sample has approximately 330,000 clones; around nine tenths are singletons. The sequenced sample consisted of peripheral blood. The receptors originated from a woman aged 45-65 years with active or convalescent COVID-19.

The chain combines TRBV7-2 with TRBJ1-1; 7 bases line up with TRBD1. V lost 7 bases and J lost 4; bases outside the gene matches: 15. The CDR3 spans 16 residues. Germline-derived CDR1 and CDR2 are SGHTA and FQGNSA. In nucleotides, the CDR3 is TGTGCCAGCAAACAGGGGTGGGGGGCCGATGTCACTGAAGCTTTCTTT. Translation: CASKQGWGADVTEAFF.

In this sample, this clone turned up a few times. In nucleotides, the CDR3 is TGTGCCAGCAGCCGGGGGGGAAGCACTAATGAAAAACTGTTTTTT. It yields the protein CASSRGGSTNEKLFF. The V call is TRBV7-9, the J call TRBJ1-4; TRBD1 might be the D (5 bases). Per the germline V gene, CDR1 is SEHNR and CDR2 is FQNEAQ (reference sequence). The length of the CDR3 is 15 residues. V lost 5 bases and J lost 2, with 12 bases in between.

The chain joins TRBV5-1 to TRBJ1-2, with 9 nucleotides matching TRBD1. The ends lost 4 bases at V and 2 bases at J; junction bases unmatched: 9. The CDR3 extends over 16 amino acids. Germline V CDR1 and CDR2: SGHRS, YFSETQ. In nucleotides, the CDR3 is TGCGCCAGCAGCCCGGGTCCGGGACAGGGCAACTATGGCTACACCTTC. It yields the protein CASSPGPGQGNYGYTF. Supplemented by reference TRBV5-1 and TRBJ1-2, the full variable domain reads KAGVTQTPRYLIKTRGQQVTLSCSPISGHRSVSWYQQTPGQGLQFLFEYFSETQRNKGNFPGRFSGRQFSNSRSEMNVSTLELGDSALYLCASSPGPGQGNYGYTFGSGTRLTVV.

This chain joins TRBV12-3 or TRBV12-4 and TRBJ1-4, with D hard to call. The CDR3 contains 12 residues. V lost 5 bases to trimming and J lost 7 bases, with 8 bases between them. The CDR3 DNA is TGTGCCAGCAGTGAAACAGTTGAAAAACTGTTTTTT. Translating it yields CASSETVEKLFF.

This clone occurred once. This chain joins TRBV11-1 and TRBJ1-2; D may be TRBD1 (6 bases). The germline gives CDR1 SGHAT, CDR2 FQDESV (reference sequence). The CDR3 has 15 amino acids. The V end was cut by 1 base, the J end by 4 bases, with 13 bases between. The DNA for the CDR3 is TGTGCCAGCAGCTTAGGTTCGGCGGGGGCCTATGGCTACACCTTC. It is translated as CASSLGSAGAYGYTF.

The chain recombines TRBV11-2 with TRBJ2-3; D is unresolved. The CDR3 runs 14 residues. V was shortened by 1 base and J by 2 bases, with 7 bases between the two germline ends. Germline V gene sequence: CDR1 SGHAT, CDR2 FQNNGV. The CDR3 reads CASSLGIDTDTQYF. The CDR3 region has the DNA TGTGCCAGCAGCTTAGGCATAGACACAGATACGCAGTATTTT.

This clone came up a few times. V gene TRBV7-2 combines with J gene TRBJ1-4; the D gene is possibly TRBD1 (6 bases). The V gene's germline CDR1 is SGHTA and CDR2 FQGNSA. Trimming stripped 4 bases from V and 4 bases from J, with 10 bases between. The CDR3 has 14 amino acids. The CDR3 bases are TGTGCCAGCAGCTGGACAGCGAGTAATGAAAAACTGTTTTTT. This codes for CASSWTASNEKLFF.

V usage is TRBV28 and J usage is TRBJ2-2, with 12 bases lining up with TRBD2. This CDR3 comprises 20 residues. The V segment lost 7 bases and the J segment 1 base; nucleotides outside the gene matches: 16. CDR1 is MDHEN, CDR2 SYDVKM, per germline. Here the CDR3 reads CASTTINLAGLAGNTGELFF. CDR3 DNA sequence: TGTGCCAGCACCACTATCAACCTCGCGGGACTAGCGGGGAACACCGGGGAGCTGTTTTTT.

V usage is TRBV10-3 and J usage is TRBJ1-1; the match to TRBD1 covers 8 bases. J lost 4 bases, V lost 3 bases, and 7 bases had no gene match. This CDR3 contains 15 residues. CDR1 is ENHRY, CDR2 SYGVKD, per germline. CDR3 nucleotides: TGTGCCATCAGTGAACCTAACAGGGGGGGCACTGAAGCTTTCTTT. Residues: CAISEPNRGGTEAFF.

The genes are TRBV2 and TRBJ2-7, with 9 bases identical to TRBD1. Losses at the gene ends were 4 bases for V and 6 bases for J; bases not matched to a gene: 7. The CDR3 has 14 residues. The germline CDR1 and CDR2 sequences are SNHLY and FYNNEI. CDR3 in amino acids: CASSALQGAGEQYF. CDR3 coding DNA: TGTGCCAGCAGTGCTTTACAGGGGGCAGGCGAGCAGTACTTC.

J is TRBJ1-4 and V is TRBV5-5, with 10 bases aligning to TRBD1. Germline CDR1 is SGHKS and CDR2 is YYEKEE (reference sequence). V lost 0 bases, J lost 0 bases, and 8 bases stayed unmatched. CDR3 length: 19 amino acids. Here the CDR3 DNA reads TGTGCCAGCAGCTTGGCCGGGGACAGGGGAGTAGCAACTAATGAAAAACTGTTTTTT. Translated, it gives CASSLAGDRGVATNEKLFF.

The J gene is TRBJ1-2, the V gene TRBV12-3 or TRBV12-4; 8 positions match TRBD1. CDR3 length: 13 amino acids. V lost 4 bases to trimming and J lost 5 bases; unmatched junction nucleotides: 3. The DNA for the CDR3 is TGTGCCAGCAGTTCTGGACAGGGTTATGGCTACACCTTC. It translates to CASSSGQGYGYTF.

The chain joins TRBV11-2 to TRBJ2-2, with D possibly being TRBD1 (6 bases). Germline values: CDR1 SGHAT, CDR2 FQNNGV. This CDR3 contains 15 residues. V shed 5 bases and J shed 5 bases, with 15 bases lying between them. The DNA for the CDR3 is TGTGCCAGCAGCCCTTCCCCTACAGGGACCGGGGAGCTGTTTTTT. It translates to CASSPSPTGTGELFF.

CDR3 coding DNA: TGTGCCATCAGTGATGCTAGCGGGAGCGGAGATACGCAGTATTTT. Residues: CAISDASGSGDTQYF. This sequence joins TRBV10-3 and TRBJ2-3, with 10 bases identical to TRBD2. There are 15 residues in the CDR3. Germline-derived CDR1 and CDR2 are ENHRY and SYGVKD. The junction had 5 bases not matched to a gene; V was cut back by 3 bases and J by 5 bases.

The chain is built from TRBV6-2 or TRBV6-3 and TRBJ1-1; D not resolved. Germline V gene data show CDR1 as MNHEY and CDR2 as SVGEGT. The CDR3 length is 14 residues. Trimming took off 5 bases at V and 1 base at J, with 11 bases between the two ends. CDR3 sequence: CASSPPPGNTEAFF. The CDR3 DNA sequence: TGTGCCAGCAGTCCCCCCCCAGGGAACACTGAAGCTTTCTTT.

The V and J genes are TRBV28 and TRBJ2-7; 10 positions match TRBD1. With V trimmed by 1 base and J by 5 bases, 2 bases remained unmatched. The CDR3 consists of 14 residues. The germline CDR1 and CDR2 sequences are MDHEN and SYDVKM. As DNA, the CDR3 is TGTGCCAGCAGTTTATCCGGGACAGGGGACGAGCAGTACTTC. Translated: CASSLSGTGDEQYF.

V usage is TRBV30 and J usage is TRBJ2-5; 7 nucleotides match TRBD2. V shed 0 bases, J shed 4 bases, and the junction held 5 bases outside the gene matches. The CDR3 length is 14 residues. CDR1 and CDR2 from the germline V gene are GTSNPN and SVGIG (reference sequence). The CDR3 loop is CAWSVSGGRETQYF. The CDR3 region has the DNA TGTGCCTGGAGTGTAAGCGGCGGGAGAGAGACCCAGTACTTC.

V is TRBV2 and J is TRBJ1-1; D may be TRBD1 (5 bases). V lost 2 bases to trimming and J lost 6 bases, with 16 bases between them. The CDR3 runs to 15 residues. Germline CDR1 and CDR2: SNHLY and FYNNEI. This CDR3 reads CASSERSGRYAEAFF. CDR3 coding DNA: TGTGCCAGCAGTGAACGATCAGGGAGGTATGCTGAAGCTTTCTTT.

The chain is built from TRBV5-1 and TRBJ2-1; TRBD1 matches at 9 bases. Germline V lookup: CDR1 SGHRS, CDR2 YFSETQ. The V gene end was trimmed by 1 base and the J gene end by 8 bases; junction bases not matched to a gene: 7. This CDR3 has 15 amino acids. CDR3 protein: CASSLPGQGNDEQFF. CDR3 nucleotides: TGCGCCAGCAGCTTGCCGGGACAGGGTAACGATGAGCAGTTCTTC.

The V gene is TRBV18, the J gene TRBJ1-2; 7 bases fit TRBD1. The CDR3 length is 16 residues. V shed 3 bases and J 2 bases; nucleotides not matched to a gene: 9. Germline CDR1 is KGHSH and CDR2 is LQKENI. The CDR3 region is CASSPGRTGANYGYTF. The DNA for the CDR3 is TGTGCCAGCTCACCGGGCCGGACAGGAGCCAACTATGGCTACACCTTC.

This clone was observed once. J is TRBJ1-1 and V is TRBV4-2; 11 bases are shared with TRBD1. The V gene's germline CDR1 is LGHNA and CDR2 YNFKEQ. This CDR3 spans 14 amino acids. Trimming cost V 1 base and J 13 bases; bases outside gene matches: 8. The chain's CDR3 is CASSQAGQGAEGFF. The DNA for the CDR3 is TGTGCCAGCAGCCAAGCCGGACAGGGGGCTGAGGGTTTCTTT.

The gene calls are TRBV6-5 and TRBJ1-2; 8 bases agree with TRBD1. V lost 6 bases and J lost 8; bases outside the gene matches: 8. The CDR3 totals 13 residues. Looked up from germline, CDR1 is MNHEY and CDR2 is SVGAGI. This CDR3 is CASRSTQGEGYTF. In DNA, the CDR3 is TGTGCCAGCAGGTCGACACAGGGGGAAGGCTACACCTTC.

The V and J genes are TRBV7-9 and TRBJ2-3; 8 bases align to TRBD2. V dropped 4 bases and J dropped 0; count of bases not matched to a gene: 9. This CDR3 has 17 residues. In germline, CDR1 is SEHNR, CDR2 FQNEAQ (reference sequence). The CDR3 reads CASSSWGTSGSTDTQYF. The CDR3 DNA reads TGTGCCAGCAGCTCCTGGGGGACTAGTGGGAGCACAGATACGCAGTATTTT.

This sequence joins TRBV13 and TRBJ1-2; perhaps TRBD1 as D (6 bases). The germline V and J ends were trimmed by 2 bases and 3 bases, with 13 bases remaining between them. CDR1 PRHDT and CDR2 FYEKMQ come from the germline V gene (reference sequence). The length of the CDR3 is 15 residues. The CDR3 bases are TGTGCCAGCAGCTTAAGCCCCCCAGGGGACTATGGCTACACCTTC. Its translation: CASSLSPPGDYGYTF.

The V call is TRBV7-2, the J call TRBJ1-5; D remains unclear. The length of the CDR3 is 15 residues. Trimming left V 1 base short and J 1 base short, with 8 bases between. Germline CDR1 is SGHTA and CDR2 is FQGNSA. CDR3: CASSLVRESNQPQHF. The CDR3, as DNA: TGTGCCAGCAGCTTAGTGAGGGAAAGCAATCAGCCCCAGCATTTT.